A single sample gave rise to the 5 T cell receptor beta chains below, sequenced in a study of human T cells and chemical hapten exposure. One entry per CDR3 protein results from TCRdb running MiXCR on the RACE reads. The table includes 75,000 to 90,000 distinct CDR3 sequences, about an eighth detected once. As for time point: patch test 1, 2 weeks after DPC sensitization. As for treatment: therapeutic diphenylcyclopropenone sensitization with weekly scalp DPC. The specimen comprised whole blood, sampled in connection with sensitization to the hapten diphenylcyclopropenone (DPC). These receptors were collected from a woman aged 55-69 years with alopecia areata. Some clones in this sample may be carry-over from other donors' samples.

There are a few counts of this clonotype. J is TRBJ2-7 and V is TRBV7-9; the D call may be TRBD1 or TRBD2 (5 bases each). CDR1 is SEHNR and CDR2 is FQNEAQ in the germline V gene (reference sequence). This CDR3 comprises 15 residues. V lost 5 bases and J lost 1, with 15 bases in between. The CDR3 sequence: CASSLVGTASYEQYF. As DNA, the CDR3 is TGTGCCAGCAGCCTTGTGGGGACGGCATCCTACGAGCAGTACTTC.

In this sample, this clonotype turned up many times. V is TRBV7-6 and J is TRBJ2-7; a possible D gene is TRBD2 (5 bases). There are 13 residues in the CDR3. The germline CDR1 and CDR2 sequences are SGHVS and FNYEAQ. Trimming pared 8 bases from V and 7 bases from J, leaving 18 bases between. CDR3 sequence: CASARDSAGEQYF. CDR3 sequence (DNA): TGTGCCAGCGCGAGGGATTCAGCCGGAGAGCAGTACTTC.

This chain uses TRBV4-1 with TRBJ1-1; D gene ambiguous. The CDR3 contains 15 residues. Germline loops: CDR1 MGHRA, CDR2 YSYEKL. V lost 2 bases and J 0 bases, leaving 10 bases between the germline ends. CDR3 bases: TGCGCCAGCAGCCAAAGCGAATCGGTGAACACTGAAGCTTTCTTT. Its protein is CASSQSESVNTEAFF.

The chain has TRBV2 and TRBJ2-1; D remains ambiguous. Trimming shortened V by 5 bases and J by 12 bases, and 11 bases separated the two germline ends. The CDR3 contains 11 residues. Germline V lookup: CDR1 SNHLY, CDR2 FYNNEI. The CDR3 DNA reads TGTGCCAGCAGTCCCCTCCAACCGCAGTTCTTC. As protein: CASSPLQPQFF.

This clonotype appeared many times. The chain's CDR3 is CASSLSSGGADTQYF. In DNA, the CDR3 is TGCGCCAGCAGCTTATCTAGCGGGGGGGCGGATACGCAGTATTTT. The V call is TRBV5-1, the J call TRBJ2-3; 12 bases agree with TRBD2. The J segment lost 6 bases and the V segment lost 2 bases, leaving 4 bases of the junction unmatched. The germline CDR1 and CDR2 sequences are SGHRS and YFSETQ. The CDR3 sequence is 15 residues long.